The entry below gives a single T cell receptor beta chain sequence along with its context. It has no known antigen specificity. No base qualities exist here, and no much larger clone lies one base off it. In the prospective study, participants were roughly 18 to 95 years old, resided in about 25 geographic areas of the United States, and were enrolled through a virtual design. In the prospective study, participants were assigned to cohorts based on the clinical history participants reported in a screening survey and a study questionnaire. A participant counted as exposed if, within 2 weeks of entering the study, that participant had been in contact with someone who had a PCR-confirmed or clinician-diagnosed COVID-19 case. In the prospective study, whole blood, serum and a nasopharyngeal or oropharyngeal swab were collected from each participant by mobile phlebotomists. Over a roughly 2-month period, participants in the prospective study had the option of providing additional blood draws and questionnaires. Before DNA extraction, blood samples from the prospective study were shipped at room temperature or frozen.

The source of the sample is a study of blood T cell repertoires in COVID-19 (dated by TCRdb to 2019 to 2021). Turning to the overall study: Collaborator samples came from the United States, Italy and Spain and covered acute and convalescent phases of COVID-19. The prospective study material was composed of cDNA or gDNA derived from T cells, B-cell-depleted T cells, or PBMCs. The dataset comprised deeply sampled blood TCRbeta repertoires from subjects exposed to, actively infected with, or recovered from COVID-19. A freely available public database, intended as a resource for researchers studying the immune response to SARS-CoV-2, is where the repertoires were released. Samples came from the ongoing ImmuneRACE study (first 160 participants) plus 1,254 subjects from 6 global collaborators. Nearly every sample came with metadata listing a de-identified subject ID, COVID-19 status, age in years and sex. Where available, HLA class I and class II types were obtained from metadata supplied by the sample provider rather than from assay-based typing. Findings and caveats that apply to the study as a whole: The quantity of clinical and demographic metadata differed by source and by participant and was supplied without curation.

The immunoSEQ Assay, a bias-controlled multiplex PCR, was used to amplify TCRbeta CDR3 regions from genomic DNA. The study's own analysis went as follows. Within the assay, amplification of reference gene primers was used to estimate how many nucleated cells each sample contained. To quantify the absolute abundance of each unique TCRbeta CDR3 rearrangement, sequence reads were collapsed and filtered. Productive Simpson clonality was computed per sample as the square root of Simpson's diversity index over productive rearrangements. What TCRdb holds here is the immuneACCESS table cut down to in-frame rearrangements. Part of the clones is not present; checked against another copy, under half of the missing clones reflect an unresolved V gene, and the others are unexplained. That table furnishes V, J and clone size, whereas the DNA furnished D and trimming. Across this sample there are fewer than 300,000 clones, with about four fifths seen only once. About 5% of the sample belongs to the ten largest clones.

The CDR3 runs 15 amino acids, cysteine and phenylalanine included. Of the read, only the CDR3 DNA is kept; its 45 bases are in frame from base 1. Reading the germline V gene (reference sequence) gives CDR1 SEHNR and CDR2 FQNEAQ. Germline trimming: 3 bases from V, 10 bases from J; junction bases outside gene matches: 10. The chain couples TRBV7-9 to TRBJ2-1; 9 middle bases align to TRBD2. The sequence was collected from a man aged 35-49 years who had been exposed to COVID-19. The specimen sequenced was PBMCs or T cells enriched from blood (not recorded which). The bases are TGTGCCAGCAGCTTCCTAGCGGGGAGGGCGGGGGAGCAGTTCTTC. It encodes CASSFLAGRAGEQFF.